This T cell receptor beta chain was documented in a study of blood T cell repertoires in COVID-19. Using immunoSEQ multiplex PCR, the repertoire was profiled, and TCRdb retains in-frame clones only, with some absent. This table holds some 340,000 clones, roughly 90% found once. The CDR3 is made up of 16 amino acids. Germline values: CDR1 PRHDT, CDR2 FYEKMQ (reference sequence). With 3 bases removed from V and 0 bases from J, the gap between germline ends came to 15 bases. V usage is TRBV13 and J usage is TRBJ2-7, with a tentative D call TRBD1 (5 bases). Sequenced: PBMCs or T cells enriched from blood (not recorded which). This TCR came from a woman in her twenties or thirties who had been exposed to COVID-19. CDR3 bases: TGTGCCAGCAGCTTTTTTCTGGGGCCGAACTCCTACGAGCAGTACTTC. This codes for CASSFFLGPNSYEQYF.